Given below is one TCR beta chain in context. This entry belongs to a study of shared clonotypes between healthy human individuals. Sequencing used immunoSEQ multiplex PCR; TCRdb keeps in-frame clones, though not all of them. The data contain roughly 170,000 clones, approximately 60% of them seen just once; the ten biggest clones take up about 10%. This CDR3 has 16 residues. Germline loops: CDR1 SGHRS, CDR2 YFSETQ. The V and J ends lost 3 bases and 0 bases, in that order; junction bases with no gene match: 5. V and J are TRBV5-1 and TRBJ2-3, with TRBD1 matching over 9 bases. Sequencing input: memory CD4+ T cells sorted from blood. The subset denotes: CD45RA-negative fraction. The TCR was taken from a man aged 25 to 40 in good health. CDR3 region: CASSWGGTGSTDTQYF. In DNA, the CDR3 is TGCGCCAGCAGCTGGGGCGGGACAGGGAGCACAGATACGCAGTATTTT.